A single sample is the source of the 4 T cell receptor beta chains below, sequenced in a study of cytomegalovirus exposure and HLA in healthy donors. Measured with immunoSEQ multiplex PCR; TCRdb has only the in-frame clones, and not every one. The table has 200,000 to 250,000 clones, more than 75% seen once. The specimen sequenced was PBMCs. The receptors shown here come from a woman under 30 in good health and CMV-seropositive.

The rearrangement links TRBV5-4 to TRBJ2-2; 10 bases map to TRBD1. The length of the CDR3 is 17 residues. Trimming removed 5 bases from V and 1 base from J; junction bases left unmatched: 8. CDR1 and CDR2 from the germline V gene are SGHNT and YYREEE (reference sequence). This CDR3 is CASSFGDRGRNTGELFF. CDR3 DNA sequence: TGTGCCAGCAGTTTCGGAGACAGGGGGCGGAACACCGGGGAGCTGTTTTTT.

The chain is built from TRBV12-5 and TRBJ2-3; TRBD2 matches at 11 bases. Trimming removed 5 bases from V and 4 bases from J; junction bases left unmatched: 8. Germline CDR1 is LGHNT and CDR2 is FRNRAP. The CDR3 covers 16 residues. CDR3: CASGTVAGGPSDTQYF. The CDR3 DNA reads TGTGCTAGTGGTACTGTAGCGGGAGGGCCCTCAGATACGCAGTATTTT.

The CDR3 DNA reads TGCGCCACCCCAAAGGGAAGACAGGTGCGAGAGCAGTACTTC. Translated: CATPKGRQVREQYF. The V call is TRBV10-1, the J call TRBJ2-7; D may be TRBD1 (6 bases). V dropped 10 bases and J dropped 7 bases, with 23 bases sitting between them. CDR3 size: 14 residues. Germline V gene sequence: CDR1 WNHNN, CDR2 SYGVQD (reference sequence).

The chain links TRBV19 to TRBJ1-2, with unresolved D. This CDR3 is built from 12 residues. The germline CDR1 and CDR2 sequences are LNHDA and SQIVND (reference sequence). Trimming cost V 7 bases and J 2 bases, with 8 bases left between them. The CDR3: CASNEGNYGYTF. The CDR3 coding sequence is TGTGCCAGTAACGAGGGAAACTATGGCTACACCTTC.